The clone carrying this T cell receptor beta chain occurred a few times. From the PCR reads, TCRdb called clonotypes with MiXCR, one entry per CDR3 protein. The data show 20,000 to 25,000 distinct CDR3 sequences, under 70% seen once. The sample belongs to a study of CD4 and CD8 cells across lung adenocarcinoma regions. Germline loops: CDR1 MNHEY, CDR2 SMNVEV (reference sequence). CDR3 length equals 12 residues. V lost 5 bases and J lost 4, with 8 bases in between. This rearrangement joins TRBV27 to TRBJ1-1; D unclear. The TCR sequence derives from a female donor with lung adenocarcinoma. The CD4 and CD8 labels of this study may be unreliable. Sequenced sample: CD8+ T cells from the center of a lung tumor. As DNA, the CDR3 is TGTGCCAGCAGTACAAGTCCCACTGAAGCTTTCTTT. Protein product: CASSTSPTEAFF.